This T cell receptor (beta chain) was observed in a study of siplizumab effects on memory and regulatory T cells. Per germline, CDR1 MRHNA and CDR2 SNTAGT. V trimming: 3 bases; J trimming: 8 bases; junction bases outside the gene matches: 2. CDR3 size: 13 residues. Findings and limits, study-wide: Significant reduction of alloreactive sequences traceable to unstimulated CD4+ memory cells was observed with siplizumab. The apparent diversity of naive T cells exceeded that of memory cells, and naive T cells seemed to make a major contribution to the alloresponse. Neither a naive nor a memory phenotype was assignable to roughly 75-97% of proliferating CD4+ or CD8+ clones.

This clone was observed a single time. What it binds is unknown. For every sample, roughly 94,000 TCR templates were assayed. The protocol was immunoSEQ multiplex PCR, while the TCRdb copy is restricted to in-frame clones and leaves out a portion. Of about 97,000 clones in the sample, roughly 91% were seen once. The specimen was non-Treg CD4+ T cells sorted from blood. The chain uses TRBV6-4 and TRBJ2-1; 9 nucleotides align to TRBD2. This receptor was identified in a human donor in good health. CDR3 residues: CASSERGGHEQFF. DNA of the CDR3: TGTGCCAGCAGTGAGCGGGGGGGGCATGAGCAGTTCTTC.